A single sample is the source of the 29 T cell receptor beta chains below, sequenced in a study of blood T cell repertoires in COVID-19. Assay used: immunoSEQ multiplex PCR; TCRdb lists only in-frame clones, some missing. The sample consists of 310,000 or so clones, 70% to 90% of them appearing once. The sequenced material came from PBMCs or T cells enriched from blood (not recorded which). These receptors came from a woman aged 25-40 years who had recovered from COVID-19.

The rearrangement joins TRBV30 to TRBJ1-2; 7 nucleotides match TRBD1. This CDR3 contains 12 residues. CDR1 is GTSNPN, CDR2 SVGIG, per germline (reference sequence). V gave up 7 bases and J gave up 5 bases; unmatched junction bases: 7. The CDR3 DNA reads TGTGCCTCGGACAGGTCTCGGTATGGCTACACCTTC. This codes for CASDRSRYGYTF.

The chain recombines TRBV7-2 with TRBJ2-3; D possibly corresponds to TRBD2 (5 bases). The V and J ends lost 2 bases and 0 bases respectively, with 9 bases between them. This CDR3 is built from 15 residues. From germline, CDR1 is SGHTA and CDR2 FQGNSA. DNA for the CDR3: TGTGCCAGCAGCTTATTGGCGGGTAGCACAGATACGCAGTATTTT. Its translation: CASSLLAGSTDTQYF.

This clone was detected a few times. This same CDR3 is encoded by further DNA sequences in the sample. This chain connects TRBV10-3 to TRBJ2-5; D remains ambiguous. The length of the CDR3 is 12 residues. Germline V gives CDR1 ENHRY, CDR2 SYGVKD. V was clipped by 0 bases and J by 5 bases, with 4 bases between them. CDR3 bases: TGTGCCATCAGTGAGTCCCGGGAGACCCAGTACTTC. The encoded protein is CAISESRETQYF.

The chain is built from TRBV6-2 or TRBV6-3 and TRBJ1-1; D remains unclear. Germline V lookup: CDR1 MNHEY, CDR2 SVGEGT. The V and J ends lost 3 bases and 4 bases respectively, with 15 bases between them. CDR3 length: 15 residues. The CDR3 region has the DNA TGTGCCAGCAGTTATTCGGGGTGGGGTCGCACTGAAGCTTTCTTT. Its translation: CASSYSGWGRTEAFF.

The chain is built from TRBV18 and TRBJ1-3, with 9 bases fitting TRBD1. Germline assignment: CDR1 KGHSH and CDR2 LQKENI. The CDR3 loop spans 16 amino acids. The V and J ends lost 3 bases and 1 base, in that order; junction bases with no gene match: 4. The CDR3 sequence: CASSPTGGSSGNTIYF. The CDR3 nucleotides read TGTGCCAGCTCACCTACAGGGGGCTCGTCTGGAAACACCATATATTTT. Full variable domain (outside the CDR3, taken from reference TRBV18 and TRBJ1-3): NAGVMQNPRHLVRRRGQEARLRCSPMKGHSHVYWYRQLPEEGLKFMVYLQKENIIDESGMPKERFSAEFPKEGPSILRIQQVVRGDSAAYFCASSPTGGSSGNTIYFGEGSWLTVV.

This sequence joins TRBV7-9 and TRBJ2-2; 7 nucleotides align to TRBD2. V was pared by 4 bases and J by 4 bases, with 6 bases of the junction left unmatched. This CDR3 spans 15 amino acids. CDR1 and CDR2 (germline): SEHNR, FQNEAQ (reference sequence). The chain's CDR3 is CASSWGGLATGELFF. For the CDR3, the DNA is TGTGCCAGCAGCTGGGGGGGACTCGCCACCGGGGAGCTGTTTTTT.

V is TRBV21-1 and J is TRBJ1-1. TRBV21-1 is a pseudogene. This CDR3 comprises 17 residues. CDR3 amino acids: CASSKVAARRMNTEAFF. DNA of the CDR3: TGTGCCAGCAGCAAAGTGGCGGCACGCCGAATGAACACTGAAGCTTTCTTT.

This sequence joins TRBV2 and TRBJ2-7, with 9 bases that match TRBD2. V gave up 7 bases and J gave up 0 bases; unmatched junction bases: 4. The CDR3 has 14 residues. Germline V gene data show CDR1 as SNHLY and CDR2 as FYNNEI. CDR3 DNA: TGTGCCAGCAAGGGCGGGGGGGGCTCCTACGAGCAGTACTTC. Encoded protein: CASKGGGGSYEQYF. Based on the CDR3 plus reference TRBV2 and TRBJ2-7, the full variable domain is EPEVTQTPSHQVTQMGQEVILRCVPISNHLYFYWYRQILGQKVEFLVSFYNNEISEKSEIFDDQFSVERPDGSNFTLKIRSTKLEDSAMYFCASKGGGGSYEQYFGPGTRLTVT.

The rearrangement links TRBV4-1 to TRBJ1-1; D possibly corresponds to TRBD1 (5 bases). V was trimmed by 1 base and J by 1 base, leaving 10 bases between them. Germline CDR1 MGHRA, CDR2 YSYEKL. There are 15 residues in the CDR3. The CDR3 here is CASSQGWQGNTEAFF. CDR3 in DNA: TGCGCCAGCAGCCAAGGGTGGCAGGGGAACACTGAAGCTTTCTTT.

The CDR3, as DNA: TGTGCCAGCAGTTACCTACAGGCGAACACTGAAGCTTTCTTT. Its protein product is CASSYLQANTEAFF. This chain links TRBV6-5 with TRBJ1-1, with TRBD1 as a possible D gene (5 bases). This CDR3 comprises 14 residues. V lost 2 bases and J 1 base, leaving 8 bases between the germline ends. Germline V gene lookup returns CDR1 MNHEY and CDR2 SVGAGI.

This chain links TRBV3-1 (or the pseudogene TRBV3-2) with TRBJ2-2; TRBD1 might be the D (5 bases). Germline CDR1 is LGHDT and CDR2 is YNNKEL (reference sequence). The CDR3 has 16 amino acids. Trimming took off 4 bases at V and 5 bases at J, with 17 bases between the two ends. The CDR3: CASSLGHSMGTGELFF. CDR3 nucleotides: TGTGCCAGCAGCCTCGGACACTCAATGGGAACCGGGGAGCTGTTTTTT.

V gene TRBV7-3 combines with J gene TRBJ2-1; D is possibly TRBD2 (7 bases). This CDR3 is built from 13 residues. The germline gives CDR1 SGHTA, CDR2 FQGTGA. V was shortened by 2 bases and J by 7 bases, with 9 bases between the two germline ends. The CDR3 DNA is TGTGCCAGCAGCTTAGGGGGGGCTAATGAGCAGTTCTTC. Translation gives CASSLGGANEQFF.

CDR3 in DNA: TGTGCCAGCAGGACCGGGGACAGGCGGTACGAGCAGTACTTC. This gives the protein CASRTGDRRYEQYF. V is TRBV6-5 and J is TRBJ2-7; TRBD1 agrees at 8 bases. The CDR3 is 14 residues long. Per the germline V gene, CDR1 is MNHEY and CDR2 is SVGAGI. Trimming removed 6 bases from V and 4 bases from J; junction bases left unmatched: 8.

This clone showed up just a few times. The V and J genes are TRBV7-2 and TRBJ1-2; 9 positions match TRBD1. Germline-derived CDR1 and CDR2 are SGHTA and FQGNSA. The CDR3 consists of 12 residues. V shed 5 bases and J 13 bases; nucleotides not matched to a gene: 8. The CDR3: CASSLGTGPCTF. The CDR3 bases are TGTGCCAGCAGCCTTGGGACAGGGCCCTGCACCTTC.

V gene TRBV29-1 combines with J gene TRBJ2-1; 7 nucleotides match TRBD1. Looked up from germline, CDR1 is SQVTM and CDR2 is ANQGSEA. V shed 4 bases and J 3 bases; nucleotides not matched to a gene: 0. The CDR3 covers 12 residues. DNA of the CDR3: TGCAGCGTTGGGGACAGCTACAATGAGCAGTTCTTC. Translating it yields CSVGDSYNEQFF.

The chain recombines TRBV7-9 with TRBJ1-2; D gene uncertain. The germline V gene encodes CDR1 SEHNR and CDR2 FQNEAQ (reference sequence). The CDR3 runs to 15 residues. V was trimmed by 4 bases and J by 3 bases, leaving 15 bases between them. The CDR3 protein is CASSSQLGGDYGYTF. The CDR3 DNA follows: TGTGCCAGCAGCTCCCAGCTCGGCGGGGACTATGGCTACACCTTC.

V gene TRBV5-6 combines with J gene TRBJ1-2; D is possibly TRBD1 (6 bases). The germline V gene encodes CDR1 SGHDT and CDR2 YYEEEE. The CDR3 runs 15 residues. V was shortened by 4 bases and J by 4 bases, with 17 bases between the two germline ends. CDR3 in amino acids: CASSAGTQSFYGYTF. As DNA, the CDR3 is TGTGCCAGCAGCGCCGGGACACAGAGTTTCTATGGCTACACCTTC.

V usage is TRBV12-5 and J usage is TRBJ1-2; 9 nucleotides agree with TRBD1. Looked up from germline, CDR1 is LGHNT and CDR2 is FRNRAP. V shed 6 bases and J 10 bases; nucleotides not matched to a gene: 3. CDR3 length: 11 residues. The DNA for the CDR3 is TGTGCTAGTGGCGACAGGGGGGTCTACACCTTC. This gives the protein CASGDRGVYTF.

This chain links TRBV6-6 with TRBJ1-1; D ambiguous. Between the trimmed V and J ends, which lost 7 bases and 1 base, there was a span of 10 bases. Per the germline V gene, CDR1 is MNHNY and CDR2 is SVGAGI (reference sequence). CDR3 length: 13 amino acids. The CDR3 protein is CASIVKRNTEAFF. The CDR3 DNA is TGTGCCAGCATCGTCAAGAGGAACACTGAAGCTTTCTTT.

The V and J genes are TRBV30 and TRBJ1-2; 7 positions agree with TRBD1. CDR1 is GTSNPN, CDR2 SVGIG, per germline (reference sequence). V was pared by 4 bases and J by 6 bases, with 8 bases of the junction left unmatched. This CDR3 contains 13 residues. The CDR3 bases are TGTGCCTGGACGGTCAGGGGGGACCATGGCTACACCTTC. Its translation is CAWTVRGDHGYTF.

The rearrangement uses TRBV9 and TRBJ1-2; D is unclear. The CDR3 is 10 amino acids. CDR1 is SGDLS, CDR2 YYNGEE, per germline. V lost 3 bases to trimming and J lost 6 bases, with 3 bases between them. DNA of the CDR3: TGTGCCAGCAGCGGAGATGGCTACACCTTC. Its translation is CASSGDGYTF. The full variable domain, with the rest looked up from reference TRBV9 and TRBJ1-2, is DSGVTQTPKHLITATGQRVTLRCSPRSGDLSVYWYQQSLDQGLQFLIQYYNGEERAKGNILERFSAQQFPDLHSELNLSSLELGDSALYFCASSGDGYTFGSGTRLTVV.

The chain carries TRBV19 and TRBJ1-2, with D tentatively TRBD1 (6 bases). CDR3 length: 13 amino acids. From germline, CDR1 is LNHDA and CDR2 SQIVND (reference sequence). V lost 8 bases, J lost 3 bases, and 13 bases lay in between. Here the CDR3 reads CASWPGADYGYTF. The DNA of the CDR3 is TGTGCCAGTTGGCCAGGGGCGGACTATGGCTACACCTTC.

V gene TRBV7-9 combines with J gene TRBJ1-1; a weak D match, TRBD1 (5 bases). Germline V gives CDR1 SEHNR, CDR2 FQNEAQ (reference sequence). The CDR3 contains 15 residues. V was trimmed by 0 bases and J by 0 bases, leaving 8 bases between them. Here the CDR3 DNA reads TGTGCCAGCAGCTTAGCGGGGGGTCTGAACACTGAAGCTTTCTTT. This translates into CASSLAGGLNTEAFF.

The chain has TRBV3-1 (or the pseudogene TRBV3-2) and TRBJ1-2; 12 bases line up with TRBD1. CDR3 length: 15 residues. V lost 2 bases, J lost 6 bases, and 4 bases stayed unmatched. Germline-derived CDR1 and CDR2 are LGHDT and YNNKEL (reference sequence). The CDR3 coding sequence is TGTGCCAGCAGCCAACCGGGACAGGGGGCTGATGGCTACACCTTC. Amino acids: CASSQPGQGADGYTF.

J is TRBJ1-2 and V is TRBV12-3 or TRBV12-4, with 7 bases lining up with TRBD1. V gave up 1 base and J gave up 7 bases; unmatched junction bases: 3. This CDR3 region has 13 residues. The CDR3 region has the DNA TGTGCCAGCAGTTTAGTGACAGGGCCTGGCTACACCTTC. Protein sequence: CASSLVTGPGYTF.

The V call is TRBV18, the J call TRBJ2-1; D unclear. The V end lost 8 bases, the J end lost 4 bases, and 12 bases lay between the germline ends. The CDR3 covers 13 residues. From germline, CDR1 is KGHSH and CDR2 LQKENI. The DNA for the CDR3 is TGTGCCAGCGGGCTTTTGAAGTACAATGAGCAGTTCTTC. It specifies CASGLLKYNEQFF.

This clone occurred many times. The V and J genes are TRBV5-6 and TRBJ1-2; possible D gene TRBD1, 5 bases. Germline-derived CDR1 and CDR2 are SGHDT and YYEEEE. The ends were cut back, 4 bases at V and 6 bases at J, with 22 bases in the middle. The CDR3 spans 16 residues. In DNA, the CDR3 is TGTGCCAGCAGCCCCAACCGAGGACGGGTAGGGGATGGCTACACCTTC. As protein: CASSPNRGRVGDGYTF.

This clone was seen ten or more times. The CDR3 spells CASSIGLAGAGSKTQYF. As DNA, the CDR3 is TGTGCCAGTAGTATTGGCCTAGCGGGGGCCGGGTCCAAGACCCAGTACTTC. The chain joins TRBV19 to TRBJ2-5, with TRBD2 identical over 10 bases. The CDR3 spans 17 residues. V dropped 3 bases and J dropped 6; count of bases not matched to a gene: 13. Germline V gene lookup returns CDR1 LNHDA and CDR2 SQIVND (reference sequence).

There are a few counts of this clone. This chain joins TRBV10-3 and TRBJ1-5; TRBD1 matches at 8 bases. The germline V gene has CDR1 ENHRY and CDR2 SYGVKD. J was trimmed by 2 bases and V by 6 bases; bases with no gene match: 12. The CDR3 runs 17 residues. DNA of the CDR3: TGTGCCATCAGCGGGGGTCCAGGGGGCGGTCGCAATCAGCCCCAGCATTTT. Translation: CAISGGPGGGRNQPQHF.